This T cell receptor beta chain came from a study of tumor and adjacent non-tumor tissue in lung cancer. CDR3 length: 14 residues. Germline loops: CDR1 LGHNA, CDR2 YNFKEQ. Comment on this clonotype: Its antigen remains unidentified. Its ends do not fully match the called genes, so a read error is possible.

TCRbeta libraries were built with three rounds of nested PCR, modified from ARM-PCR. In TCRdb, the multiplex PCR reads were re-called with MiXCR into one record per CDR3 protein. The profile shows roughly 81,000 distinct CDR3 sequences, around 70% of them singletons. Regarding the study as a whole: Tumor repertoires had a smaller top 100 clone share than normal lung.

RNA was extracted from bulk tissue without any cell sorting. This sequence was found in a woman in her seventies with non-small cell lung cancer. What was sequenced was lung tumor tissue. The rearrangement joins TRBV4-2 to TRBJ2-7; D might be TRBD1 or TRBD2, each matching 5 bases. Here the CDR3 DNA reads TGTGCCAGCAACCAAGGGACCCTTTCCTACGAACAGTACTTC. Protein product: CASNQGTLSYEQYF.